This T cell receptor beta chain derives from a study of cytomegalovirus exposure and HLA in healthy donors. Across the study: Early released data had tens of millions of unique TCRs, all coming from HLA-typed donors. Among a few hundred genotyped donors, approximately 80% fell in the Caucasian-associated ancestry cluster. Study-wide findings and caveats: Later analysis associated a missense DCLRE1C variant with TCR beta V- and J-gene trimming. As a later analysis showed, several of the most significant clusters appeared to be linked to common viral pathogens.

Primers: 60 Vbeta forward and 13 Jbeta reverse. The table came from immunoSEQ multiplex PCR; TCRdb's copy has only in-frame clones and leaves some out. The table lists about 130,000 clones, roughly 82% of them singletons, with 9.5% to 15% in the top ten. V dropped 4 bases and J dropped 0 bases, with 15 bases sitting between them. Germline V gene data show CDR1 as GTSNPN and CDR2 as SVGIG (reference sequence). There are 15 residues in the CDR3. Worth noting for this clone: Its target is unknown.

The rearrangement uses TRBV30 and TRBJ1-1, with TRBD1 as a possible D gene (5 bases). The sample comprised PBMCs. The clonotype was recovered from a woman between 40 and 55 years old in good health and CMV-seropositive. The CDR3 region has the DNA TGTGCCTGGATGCCAGGTGGGGCGATGAACACTGAAGCTTTCTTT. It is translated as CAWMPGGAMNTEAFF.